This T cell receptor (beta chain) came from a study of PD-L1 blockade in urothelial cancer. The patients' disease, urothelial carcinoma, was locally advanced or metastatic. Using immunoSEQ multiplex PCR, the repertoire was profiled, and TCRdb retains in-frame clones only, with some absent. There are tens of thousands of clones in the sample; about 85% occur only once, and roughly 6.1% lies in the top ten. This CDR3 is built from 12 residues. CDR1 and CDR2 from the germline V gene are SNHLY and FYNNEI. The V gene lost 7 bases and the J gene lost 3 bases, with 9 bases spanning the gap. On this clone: A much more abundant neighbour one base away suggests this may be a read error.

V gene TRBV2 combines with J gene TRBJ1-1; weak D call: TRBD1 (6 bases). The starting material was PBMCs, obtained around atezolizumab (anti-PD-L1) treatment. This clonotype originated in a woman aged 70-85 years with urothelial cancer. The CDR3 spells CASNYRDTEAFF. The CDR3 region has the DNA TGTGCCAGCAATTACAGGGACACTGAAGCTTTCTTT.